This is a list of T cell receptor beta chains from one sample in a study of cytomegalovirus exposure and HLA in healthy donors. Only in-frame clones appear in the TCRdb table, and some are missing; sequencing was by immunoSEQ multiplex PCR. The table shows about 240,000 clones, with approximately 83% occurring only once. Sequencing was carried out using PBMCs. The receptors stem from a woman under 40 in good health and CMV-seropositive. Each CDR3 is given with its conserved first and last residue. A D gene is named only where the DNA matches it firmly. The size of a clone is reported for some rows only, either as once, few or many, or as a class for expanded clones.

V gene	J gene	clone size	CDR3 length	D gene	CDR3 DNA	CDR3 protein
TRBV11-2	TRBJ2-7	NA	12	NA	TGTGCGGTTCGGGAGCTATCCTACGAGCAGTACTTC	CAVRELSYEQYF
TRBV27	TRBJ2-7	NA	15	NA	TGTGCCAGCAGTTTACTCTCAGGCCCAGGTCACGAGCAGTACTTC	CASSLLSGPGHEQYF
TRBV2	TRBJ2-2	NA	17	TRBD2	TGTGCCAGCAGTGAACTAGCGGGAGGTCTGGTCACCGGGGAGCTGTTTTTT	CASSELAGGLVTGELFF
TRBV7-9	TRBJ2-1	NA	16	NA	TGTGCCAGCAACACTCTCGACAGTAGGGATTTTTATGAGCAGTTCTTC	CASNTLDSRDFYEQFF
TRBV9	TRBJ2-5	once	15	TRBD2	TGTGCCAGCAGCGTTAACGTCGGGTCGGGAGGGCGCCAGTACTTC	CASSVNVGSGGRQYF
TRBV4-1	TRBJ2-4	NA	16	NA	TGCGCCAGCAGCCAAGGAGCACGCGGGGCCAAAAACATTCAGTACTTC	CASSQGARGAKNIQYF
TRBV12-5	TRBJ1-5	few	18	TRBD1	TGTGCTAGTGGTTTCATACCGGGGGACAGGGGCCTTTATCAGCCCCAGCATTTT	CASGFIPGDRGLYQPQHF
TRBV5-1	TRBJ1-2	NA	14	NA	TGCGCCACCACCTCAACCACAGGGATCTATGGCTACACCTTC	CATTSTTGIYGYTF
TRBV6-5	TRBJ2-3	NA	14	TRBD1	TGTGCCAGCAGGGGGGACAGGGCAATAGATACGCAGTATTTT	CASRGDRAIDTQYF
TRBV7-9	TRBJ2-7	NA	13	NA	TGTGCCAGCCAAAGAGGGGGCTCCTACGAGCAGTACTTC	CASQRGGSYEQYF
TRBV7-2	TRBJ1-3	NA	12	NA	TGTGCCAGCAGTTCACAGGGAAACACCATATATTTT	CASSSQGNTIYF
TRBV29-1	TRBJ2-5	NA	16	TRBD2	TGCAGCGTCGAAGATGGGCTAGCGGAGACCCAAGAGACCCAGTACTTC	CSVEDGLAETQETQYF
TRBV19	TRBJ2-4	NA	16	NA	TGTGCCAGTAGTATGTCGGCAGGGGTGACCAAAAACATTCAGTACTTC	CASSMSAGVTKNIQYF
TRBV25-1	TRBJ1-2	few	15	TRBD1	TGTGCCAGCAGTGAAATAGAGACAGGGGACTATGGCTACACCTTC	CASSEIETGDYGYTF
TRBV28	TRBJ2-1	NA	14	NA	TGTGCCAGCAGTTTACTCCGCTCCTACAATGAGCAGTTCTTC	CASSLLRSYNEQFF
TRBV11-2	TRBJ2-7	few	14	TRBD1	TGTGCCAGCAGCTCGGACAGGGTGGGGAACGAGCAGTACTTC	CASSSDRVGNEQYF
TRBV27	TRBJ2-7	NA	15	TRBD2	TGTGCCAGCAGTTTAGCCCCTAGCGGGGTCTACGAGCAGTACTTC	CASSLAPSGVYEQYF
TRBV9	TRBJ2-1	NA	15	TRBD2	TGTGCCAGCAGCGTAGCGGGGACTAGCGGGGCTGTGCAGTTCTTC	CASSVAGTSGAVQFF
TRBV28	TRBJ2-4	NA	17	NA	TGTGCCAGCAGTTTATTGACCAGCGCCGGGGCCAAAAACATTCAGTACTTC	CASSLLTSAGAKNIQYF
TRBV11-2	TRBJ2-1	NA	12	NA	TGTGCCAGCAGCTTAGATCTAAGTGTGCAGTTCTTC	CASSLDLSVQFF
TRBV18	TRBJ2-5	NA	14	NA	TGTGCCAGCTCAGCGTTGGGGGCAGTAGAGACCCAGTACTTC	CASSALGAVETQYF
TRBV27	TRBJ1-1	few	17	NA	TGTGCCAGCAGTTTAATCCCTGGTTGGGAGTTAGAGGTTGAAGCTTTCTTT	CASSLIPGWELEVEAFF
TRBV6-6	TRBJ1-5	NA	14	NA	TGTGCCAGCAGGTCGTTTCAGGAAAAGCAGCCCCAGCATTTT	CASRSFQEKQPQHF
TRBV5-6	TRBJ2-7	NA	14	TRBD1	TGTGCCAGCAGCTTGGGACAGGGGGCCCGCGAGCAGTACTTC	CASSLGQGAREQYF
TRBV28	TRBJ2-7	NA	16	TRBD2	TGTGCCAGCAGTTTGGCCCCTAGCGGGAGCTCCTACGAGCAGTACTTC	CASSLAPSGSSYEQYF